This T cell receptor beta chain was identified in a study of T cell responses to AZD1222 COVID-19 vaccine. Overall study findings and caveats: Repertoires were obtained solely post-peak T cell response. The study reported that nearly half of spike-specific TCRs target unmutated variant regions. AZD1222 recipients seropositive at baseline numbered only 5 to 7.

TCRdb's table, derived via immunoSEQ multiplex PCR, lists solely in-frame clones and lacks some. Among tens of thousands of clones listed, around 85% were seen once. A few counts support this clone. Its antigen is unknown. It was second doses at about 4 or about 12 weeks that were pooled. Per germline, CDR1 ENHRY and CDR2 SYGVKD. With 0 bases clipped from V and 8 bases from J, the junction kept 6 bases outside the gene matches. The CDR3 covers 15 residues. The sample in question was peripheral blood, obtained 28 days after the second AZD1222 dose. This clonotype originated in an adult who received the AZD1222 COVID-19 vaccine. V and J are TRBV10-3 and TRBJ1-4, with 7 bases matching TRBD1. CDR3 protein: CAISESVGGGEKLFF. Written as DNA, the CDR3 is TGTGCCATCAGTGAGTCGGTCGGAGGGGGCGAAAAACTGTTTTTT.